Included here is one T cell receptor beta chain sequence, with context. This clonotype was found a few times. The clone's antigen remains unknown. No base quality information exists; no much larger clone differs at one position. The record originates from a study of T-cell memory formation after mild COVID-19 (dated by TCRdb to the early 2020s). Study-wide context: TCR sequence clusters from the two donors were found to be largely donor specific. Two young, previously healthy adult volunteers made up the cohort, one male and one female. Longitudinal TCRalpha and TCRbeta repertoire sequencing tracked T-cell clones expanding and contracting after mild COVID-19 in two donors. Paper-wide results and their limitations: Clones contracting from day 15 to 85 had balanced CD4/CD8 phenotypes, while a second wave expanding from day 15 to 37 was biased towards CD4+. The detection of some responding clones in pre-infection memory suggests that pre-existing cross-reactive memory T cells joined the SARS-CoV-2 response. SARS-CoV-2 specificity of the second-wave clones peaking on day 37 was not confirmed. Only two mild cases were covered by the study, and larger cohorts that include severe cases with pre-infection samples were considered necessary. Contracting CD4+ clones were located mainly in the CM and EM memory subsets, whereas CD8+ clones were found to be enriched in EMRA.

This sample was sequenced with an Illumina NovaSeq 6000. TCRalpha and TCRbeta cDNA libraries were constructed by 5'RACE with constant-segment primers, with sample barcodes and unique molecular identifiers being introduced. Trizol reagent was used to extract RNA from every sample. Libraries were amplified in two PCR steps, with a second sample barcode and Illumina TruSeq adapters added in the second step. Sequencing of libraries was performed on an Illumina NovaSeq with 2 x 150 bp paired-end reads. Per the original workflow: With migec v1.2.7, reads were demultiplexed and then collapsed into UMI-guided consensus sequences. With mixcr v2.1.11, UMI consensuses were aligned to TRA and TRB V and J templates and assembled into clonotypes. Clonotypes were classified as expanded or contracted when called significant by both edgeR and NoisET, with noise models trained on biological replicates. For edgeR calls, a false discovery rate-adjusted p below 0.01 and a log2 fold-change threshold of 1 were applied. PCA with hierarchical clustering of max-normalized trajectories of the 1000 most abundant clonotypes was used as exploratory dynamics analysis. Separately sequenced CD4+ and CD8+ repertoires were used to assign a CD4 or CD8 phenotype to each responding clone. TCRdb applied fastp at Q25 and MiXCR to the public reads, then kept only in-frame beta chains. Merged by CDR3 protein, the rows form single entries marked with the most common genes and DNA. These V and J calls originate from TCRdb's pipeline instead of the authors' own analysis. Present in this sample are hundreds of thousands of distinct CDR3 sequences, 20% to 25% of which were seen just once. The biggest ten clones account for around 20% of the sample.

In the germline V gene (reference sequence), CDR1 corresponds to SEHNR and CDR2 to FQNEAQ. The CDR3 measures 15 amino acids from cysteine to phenylalanine. CDR3 DNA only is kept here, 45 bases in frame from base 1. V trim: 5 bases; J trim: 4 bases; unmatched bases: 10. Ficoll-Paque density gradient centrifugation was used to isolate PBMCs. The V gene is TRBV7-9 and the J gene is TRBJ1-1, and TRBD1 aligns with 7 junction nucleotides. Sequenced input: PBMCs or a T cell subset sorted from them (not recorded which). This sequence was found in a man between 18 and 35 years old who had mild COVID-19 (a few samples of this study predate the infection). The sample titles of this study are shuffled in the database, so cell type and time point are left out; the donor was told from shared clones. In nucleotides, the sequence is TGTGCCAGCAGCGCCAGGGGGTCGTTCGGCACTGAAGCTTTCTTT. Its translation is CASSARGSFGTEAFF.